This is a list of T cell receptor beta chains from one sample in a study of T cells in Graves' hyperthyroidism and ophthalmopathy. TCRdb itself ran the multiplex PCR reads through MiXCR, one entry per CDR3 protein. The table records approximately 300,000 distinct CDR3 sequences, about 19% of them present only once. Sequencing was performed on blood. The receptors originated from a man over 45 with Graves' ophthalmopathy. The CDR3 runs from the conserved cysteine through the conserved F or W. D genes are given only for firm matches. Some rows mark clone size as missing; the rest say once, few, many or name a class of expanded clone.

>few|TRBJ2-2|TRBV7-8|-
TGTGCCAGCAAGCTTGGCCGGGTGAACACCGGGGAGCTGTTTTTT
CASKLGRVNTGELFF
>many|TRBJ1-6|TRBV20-1|TRBD1
TGCAGTGCTCACAGGGGAGAGGAATCACCCCTCCACTTT
CSAHRGEESPLHF
>many|TRBJ2-7|TRBV11-2|TRBD2
TGTGCCAGCAGCCAGATAGCTTCGGGGGGGTCCCCCTACGAGCAGTACTTC
CASSQIASGGSPYEQYF
>once|TRBJ1-1|TRBV15|-
TGTGCCACCAGCAGGAGGGATTCCCGGAACACTGAAGCTTTCTTT
CATSRRDSRNTEAFF
>-|TRBJ2-3|TRBV20-1|TRBD2
TGCAGTGCTAGAGGGACTAGCGGGGTCACAGATACGCAGTATTTT
CSARGTSGVTDTQYF
>few|TRBJ2-1|TRBV25-1|TRBD2
TGTGCCACCAGCGGGAGGGGCTCCTACAATGAGCAGTTCTTC
CATSGRGSYNEQFF
>-|TRBJ1-4|TRBV7-2|-
TGTGCCAGCAGCTTCGGGGCGGATGAAAAACTGTTTTTT
CASSFGADEKLFF
>many|TRBJ1-5|TRBV6-1|TRBD1
TGTGCCAGCGGAAGAAGGGGACACAGGGGAGATAGCAATCAGCCCCAGCATTTT
CASGRRGHRGDSNQPQHF
>-|TRBJ1-3|TRBV6-2/TRBV6-3|-
TGTGTCAGCAGCTCTCCGAGAGGGAGAGACACCATATATTTT
CVSSSPRGRDTIYF
>many|TRBJ2-1|TRBV10-3|TRBD2
TGTGCCATCAGTAACAGCGGGAGCGCGTTCGATGAGCAGTTCTTC
CAISNSGSAFDEQFF
>-|TRBJ2-2|TRBV4-3|TRBD1
TGCGCCAGCAGCCATGAGGGGGACAGGGGATTAAACACCGGGGAGCTGTTTTTT
CASSHEGDRGLNTGELFF
>-|TRBJ1-1|TRBV6-1|-
TGTGCCAGCAGTTTTAGGCAGAGCACTGAAGCTTTCTTT
CASSFRQSTEAFF
>-|TRBJ2-1|TRBV10-3|TRBD2
TGTGCCACCAAGGCTAGCGGAGACAATGAGCAGTTCTTC
CATKASGDNEQFF
>-|TRBJ2-2|TRBV20-1|TRBD2
TGCAGTGCTAAGGGGACTAGCGGGAATTACGGGGAGCTGTTTTTT
CSAKGTSGNYGELFF
>-|TRBJ2-5|TRBV6-1|TRBD2
TGTGCCAGCAGTACCCTAGCGTCGGGAGGGGTACGAGAAGAGACCCAGTACTTC
CASSTLASGGVREETQYF
>-|TRBJ2-1|TRBV28|-
TGTGCCAGCAGTTCCGACAGGGAGCAGTTCTTC
CASSSDREQFF
>many|TRBJ2-7|TRBV5-6|TRBD2
TGTGCCAGCAGCGCGACACGGGGACTAGCGGCCTACGAGCAGTACTTC
CASSATRGLAAYEQYF
>few|TRBJ2-1|TRBV25-1|-
TGTGCCAGCAGTGGGGGACAAGACACCGGCAATGAGCAGTTCTTC
CASSGGQDTGNEQFF
>many|TRBJ2-4|TRBV20-1|TRBD1
TGCAGTGCTAGAGGGGGCAGCGACAGGGGGGGAAACATTCAGTACTTC
CSARGGSDRGGNIQYF
>-|TRBJ2-1|TRBV27|TRBD2
TGTGCCAGCAGTCCAATAGCGGGGAACTACTACAATGAGCAGTTCTTC
CASSPIAGNYYNEQFF
>many|TRBJ1-4|TRBV5-1|-
TGCGCCAGCAGCCAAGGGGACACAACTAATGAAAAACTGTTTTTT
CASSQGDTTNEKLFF
>-|TRBJ2-4|TRBV18|-
TGTGCCAGCTCACTAGCAGGGGCACTAGCCAAAAACATTCAGTACTTC
CASSLAGALAKNIQYF
>few|TRBJ2-7|TRBV27|-
TGTGCCAGCACATTACCCCGGGGGCCGGTCGAGCAGTACTTC
CASTLPRGPVEQYF
>-|TRBJ2-2|TRBV12-3/TRBV12-4|-
TGTGCCAGCAGGCAAGTCTCTACCGGGGAGCTGTTTTTT
CASRQVSTGELFF
>-|TRBJ1-2|TRBV7-2|-
TGTGCCAGCAGCGAAAAGGCCGCGGGGTCTGTGGGCTACACCTTC
CASSEKAAGSVGYTF
>-|TRBJ2-2|TRBV5-1|-
TGCGCCAGCAGCTTGGCGGAGGGTACCGGGGAGCTGTTTTTT
CASSLAEGTGELFF
>many|TRBJ2-1|TRBV11-3|-
TGTGCCAGCAGCTCCCGGGACTCCGCTGAGCAGTTCTTC
CASSSRDSAEQFF
>-|TRBJ2-5|TRBV20-1|TRBD2
TGCAGTGGGACTAGCGGGGGAGAGACCCAGTACTTC
CSGTSGGETQYF
>-|TRBJ2-3|TRBV29-1|-
TGCAGCGGAAGCACAGGGACAGATACGCAGTATTTT
CSGSTGTDTQYF
>few|TRBJ2-7|TRBV20-1|TRBD2
TGCAGTGCTTACACTAGCGGGAGGGTGTACGAGCAGTACTTC
CSAYTSGRVYEQYF
>-|TRBJ1-2|TRBV29-1|-
TGCAGCGTCGAGGGGGGGCCGAGTGGCTACACCTTC
CSVEGGPSGYTF
>many|TRBJ2-7|TRBV18|TRBD1
TGTGCCAGCTCACCGGGACAGACCTACGAGCAGTACTTC
CASSPGQTYEQYF
>few|TRBJ1-2|TRBV11-2|-
TGTGCCAGCAGCTCTATCCTGGGAGTGGGCTATGGCTACACCTTC
CASSSILGVGYGYTF
>-|TRBJ2-5|TRBV20-1|-
TGCAGTGTGTTCGGGTTCGGAGAGACCCAGTACTTC
CSVFGFGETQYF
>many|TRBJ2-5|TRBV2|TRBD1
TGTGCCAGCAGCAGGGACAGCCAAGAGACCCAGTACTTC
CASSRDSQETQYF
>many|TRBJ1-2|TRBV5-1|-
TGCGCCAGCAGCTTAACCAGGGAATCCGGCTACACCTTC
CASSLTRESGYTF
>-|TRBJ2-3|TRBV18|TRBD1
TGTGCCAGCTCACCACCGATCGGGACAGATATTACAGATACGCAGTATTTT
CASSPPIGTDITDTQYF
>many|TRBJ2-7|TRBV28|-
TGTGCCAGCAGTCTCCGTAACGAGCAGTACTTC
CASSLRNEQYF
>-|TRBJ2-7|TRBV28|TRBD2
TGTGCCAGCAGTTTCCCGGGGAACCGGGCCGTAGCGGGAGGCTCCTACGAGCAGTACTTC
CASSFPGNRAVAGGSYEQYF
>-|TRBJ1-2|TRBV10-3|TRBD1
TGTGCCATCAGTGAAGGGACAGTCTATGGCTACACCTTC
CAISEGTVYGYTF
>many|TRBJ2-5|TRBV5-6|-
TGTGCCAGCAGCTTACGTACTGTTCGGGAGACCCAGTACTTC
CASSLRTVRETQYF
>-|TRBJ1-2|TRBV2|-
TGTGCCAGCAGTGCCCAGCCCCGGGACTATGGCTACACCTTC
CASSAQPRDYGYTF